This T cell receptor (beta chain) originates from a study of blood T cell repertoires in COVID-19. The germline V gene encodes CDR1 WNHNN and CDR2 SYGVQD (reference sequence). The CDR3 loop spans 11 amino acids. Trimming left V 10 bases short and J 12 bases short, with 18 bases between. Some clones are missing from TCRdb's copy, which holds only in-frame ones; the method was immunoSEQ multiplex PCR. This repertoire shows under 350,000 clones, around 92% found once; its top ten account for approximately 2%. The V and J genes are TRBV10-1 and TRBJ1-1; D gene unclear. The clonotype comes from a woman aged 55-70 years who had recovered from COVID-19. The specimen was PBMCs or T cells enriched from blood (not recorded which). The CDR3 loop is CATAGGGLTFF. CDR3 nucleotide sequence: TGCGCCACCGCCGGTGGAGGGCTGACTTTCTTT.